A selection of T cell receptor beta chains follows, all from one sample in a study of T-cell memory formation after mild COVID-19. TCRdb analysed the 5' RACE reads with MiXCR anew, one entry per CDR3 protein. The sample has around 120,000 distinct CDR3 sequences; approximately 16% are singletons. Sequencing was done on a sample of PBMCs or a T cell subset sorted from them (not recorded which). Receptors were obtained from an adult woman who had mild COVID-19 (a few samples of this study predate the infection). Cell type and time point are not known. The CDR3 runs from the conserved cysteine through the conserved F or W. Fields, in order: clone size, V gene, D gene, J gene, CDR3 protein, CDR3 DNA. D genes are given only for firm matches. Size is omitted from some rows. Given values are once, few, many or a class for expanded clones.

abundance: few; v_gene: TRBV5-6; d_gene: NA; j_gene: TRBJ2-3; CDR3aa: CASSLFGQSTDTQYF; CDR3nt: TGTGCCAGCAGCTTGTTCGGACAGAGCACAGATACGCAGTATTTT
abundance: few; v_gene: TRBV4-3; d_gene: NA; j_gene: TRBJ1-3; CDR3aa: CASSQDLGSGNTIYF; CDR3nt: TGCGCCAGCAGCCAAGATCTCGGCTCTGGAAACACCATATATTTT
abundance: many; v_gene: TRBV7-9; d_gene: TRBD1; j_gene: TRBJ2-1; CDR3aa: CASSLGGGSNEQFF; CDR3nt: TGTGCCAGCAGCTTAGGAGGGGGCTCCAATGAGCAGTTCTTC
abundance: few; v_gene: TRBV24-1; d_gene: NA; j_gene: TRBJ2-5; CDR3aa: CATSDPGTGPKGETQYF; CDR3nt: TGTGCCACCAGTGATCCCGGGACCGGGCCTAAGGGAGAGACCCAGTACTTC
abundance: many; v_gene: TRBV20-1; d_gene: NA; j_gene: TRBJ2-5; CDR3aa: CSARAEVQETQYF; CDR3nt: TGCAGTGCTAGAGCAGAAGTCCAAGAGACCCAGTACTTC
abundance: many; v_gene: TRBV5-1; d_gene: TRBD2; j_gene: TRBJ2-3; CDR3aa: CASGPSGGVTDTQYF; CDR3nt: TGCGCCAGCGGACCTAGCGGGGGAGTCACAGATACGCAGTATTTT
abundance: NA; v_gene: TRBV27; d_gene: NA; j_gene: TRBJ2-6; CDR3aa: CDPQASGANVLTF; CDR3nt: TGTGACCCACAGGCCTCTGGGGCCAACGTCCTGACTTTC
abundance: NA; v_gene: TRBV12-3/TRBV12-4; d_gene: NA; j_gene: TRBJ1-2; CDR3aa: CASSQQGSNYGYTF; CDR3nt: TGTGCCAGCAGTCAACAGGGTTCTAACTATGGCTACACCTTC
abundance: few; v_gene: TRBV24-1; d_gene: NA; j_gene: TRBJ2-7; CDR3aa: CATSDTTAGYGQYF; CDR3nt: TGTGCCACCAGTGACACGACAGCCGGCTATGGGCAGTACTTC
abundance: NA; v_gene: TRBV12-3/TRBV12-4; d_gene: TRBD2; j_gene: TRBJ2-2; CDR3aa: CASRGTSGGPWNTGELFF; CDR3nt: TGTGCCAGCAGAGGGACTAGCGGGGGTCCTTGGAACACCGGGGAGCTGTTTTTT
abundance: NA; v_gene: TRBV19; d_gene: NA; j_gene: TRBJ2-2; CDR3aa: CASTAGTSNTGELFF; CDR3nt: TGTGCCAGTACCGCCGGGACCTCGAACACCGGGGAGCTGTTTTTT
abundance: NA; v_gene: TRBV30; d_gene: NA; j_gene: TRBJ2-3; CDR3aa: CAWSVKGTDTQYF; CDR3nt: TGTGCCTGGAGTGTGAAAGGAACAGATACGCAGTATTTT
abundance: few; v_gene: TRBV20-1; d_gene: TRBD1; j_gene: TRBJ1-5; CDR3aa: CLLRTGTGPACSNQPQHF; CDR3nt: TGCCTCCTTAGGACCGGGACAGGTCCGGCTTGTAGCAATCAGCCCCAGCATTTT
abundance: NA; v_gene: TRBV27; d_gene: NA; j_gene: TRBJ1-4; CDR3aa: CASSLRQATNEKLFF; CDR3nt: TGTGCCAGCAGTCTCCGACAGGCAACTAATGAAAAACTGTTTTTT
abundance: NA; v_gene: TRBV4-1; d_gene: TRBD1; j_gene: TRBJ1-3; CDR3aa: CASSLTGGQASSGNTIYF; CDR3nt: TGCGCCAGCAGCCTCACCGGAGGACAGGCGAGCTCTGGAAACACCATATATTTT
abundance: NA; v_gene: TRBV12-3/TRBV12-4; d_gene: NA; j_gene: TRBJ1-2; CDR3aa: CASSLAVSYTF; CDR3nt: TGTGCCAGCAGTTTGGCAGTTTCCTACACCTTC
abundance: few; v_gene: TRBV25-1; d_gene: NA; j_gene: TRBJ2-7; CDR3aa: CASSEYVGYEQYF; CDR3nt: TGTGCCAGCAGTGAATATGTCGGCTACGAGCAGTACTTC
abundance: NA; v_gene: TRBV6-1; d_gene: NA; j_gene: TRBJ1-1; CDR3aa: CASKGGWNTEAFF; CDR3nt: TGTGCCAGCAAGGGGGGGTGGAACACTGAAGCTTTCTTT
abundance: NA; v_gene: TRBV30; d_gene: TRBD2; j_gene: TRBJ2-7; CDR3aa: CAWSPEGGSQYF; CDR3nt: TGTGCCTGGAGTCCGGAGGGCGGGAGCCAGTACTTC
abundance: few; v_gene: TRBV20-1; d_gene: TRBD2; j_gene: TRBJ2-7; CDR3aa: CSALLAGLYEQYF; CDR3nt: TGCAGTGCTTTGCTAGCGGGACTCTACGAGCAGTACTTC
abundance: few; v_gene: TRBV7-9; d_gene: TRBD2; j_gene: TRBJ2-5; CDR3aa: CASSPGLAGNQETQYF; CDR3nt: TGTGCCAGCAGCCCTGGACTAGCGGGGAACCAAGAGACCCAGTACTTC
abundance: NA; v_gene: TRBV6-6; d_gene: NA; j_gene: TRBJ2-5; CDR3aa: CASSGGQHQETQYF; CDR3nt: TGTGCCAGCAGCGGGGGACAGCATCAAGAGACCCAGTACTTC
abundance: few; v_gene: TRBV5-5; d_gene: TRBD1; j_gene: TRBJ1-3; CDR3aa: CASSSDRAGNTIYF; CDR3nt: TGTGCCAGCAGCTCGGACAGGGCTGGAAACACCATATATTTT
abundance: few; v_gene: TRBV9; d_gene: NA; j_gene: TRBJ2-2; CDR3aa: CASSQHTGELFF; CDR3nt: TGTGCCAGCAGCCAACACACCGGGGAGCTGTTTTTT
abundance: NA; v_gene: TRBV19; d_gene: NA; j_gene: TRBJ2-1; CDR3aa: CASTIEGGDGYNEQFF; CDR3nt: TGTGCCAGCACTATAGAGGGGGGAGACGGCTACAATGAGCAGTTCTTC
abundance: few; v_gene: TRBV7-2; d_gene: NA; j_gene: TRBJ2-1; CDR3aa: CASNKGVADEQFF; CDR3nt: TGTGCCAGCAATAAAGGGGTTGCGGATGAGCAGTTCTTC
abundance: few; v_gene: TRBV29-1; d_gene: NA; j_gene: TRBJ2-7; CDR3aa: CSVEVGHKQYF; CDR3nt: TGCAGCGTTGAGGTAGGGCACAAGCAGTACTTC
abundance: NA; v_gene: TRBV16; d_gene: NA; j_gene: TRBJ1-6; CDR3aa: CASSQSGNRASSPLHF; CDR3nt: TGTGCCAGCAGCCAATCGGGAAACAGGGCGTCTTCACCCCTCCACTTT
abundance: NA; v_gene: TRBV6-2/TRBV6-3; d_gene: TRBD1; j_gene: TRBJ2-2; CDR3aa: CASGAGTEANTGELFF; CDR3nt: TGTGCCAGCGGGGCCGGGACAGAAGCGAACACCGGGGAGCTGTTTTTT
abundance: NA; v_gene: TRBV2; d_gene: TRBD1; j_gene: TRBJ1-2; CDR3aa: CASGRQGPTGEGYTF; CDR3nt: TGTGCCAGCGGTAGACAGGGGCCAACGGGAGAGGGCTACACCTTC
abundance: few; v_gene: TRBV14; d_gene: NA; j_gene: TRBJ1-1; CDR3aa: CASSQVSYRYTEAFF; CDR3nt: TGTGCCAGCAGCCAAGTATCCTATCGGTACACTGAAGCTTTCTTT
abundance: many; v_gene: TRBV5-5; d_gene: NA; j_gene: TRBJ2-7; CDR3aa: CASSLVRGSYEQYF; CDR3nt: TGTGCCAGCAGCTTGGTGAGGGGGTCCTACGAGCAGTACTTC
abundance: few; v_gene: TRBV10-3; d_gene: TRBD2; j_gene: TRBJ2-2; CDR3aa: CAISESSGRSTGELFF; CDR3nt: TGTGCCATCAGTGAAAGTAGCGGGAGAAGCACCGGGGAGCTGTTTTTT
abundance: NA; v_gene: TRBV30; d_gene: NA; j_gene: TRBJ2-1; CDR3aa: CAWSPGDLSYNEQFF; CDR3nt: TGTGCCTGGAGTCCGGGGGACCTCTCCTACAATGAGCAGTTCTTC
abundance: few; v_gene: TRBV12-2; d_gene: NA; j_gene: TRBJ1-5; CDR3aa: CASRLVWVKGSTIFDSNQPQHF; CDR3nt: TGTGCAAGTCGCTTAGTTTGGGTTAAGGGATCTACAATTTTCGATAGCAATCAGCCCCAGCATTTT
abundance: many; v_gene: TRBV7-8; d_gene: NA; j_gene: TRBJ2-2; CDR3aa: CASSFAGTDNTGELFF; CDR3nt: TGTGCCAGCAGCTTTGCCGGGACGGATAACACCGGGGAGCTGTTTTTT
abundance: NA; v_gene: TRBV6-5; d_gene: TRBD2; j_gene: TRBJ2-1; CDR3aa: CASSYRGSGMYNEQFF; CDR3nt: TGTGCCAGCAGTTACCGGGGTAGCGGGATGTACAATGAGCAGTTCTTC
abundance: few; v_gene: TRBV4-1; d_gene: TRBD1; j_gene: TRBJ1-2; CDR3aa: CASSQGQGGPYGYTF; CDR3nt: TGCGCCAGCAGCCAAGGACAGGGGGGACCCTATGGCTACACCTTC
abundance: NA; v_gene: TRBV29-1; d_gene: TRBD1; j_gene: TRBJ2-3; CDR3aa: CSVITNGQGTDTQYF; CDR3nt: TGCAGCGTCATCACCAACGGACAGGGCACAGATACGCAGTATTTT
abundance: few; v_gene: TRBV24-1; d_gene: NA; j_gene: TRBJ1-2; CDR3aa: CATSDLHGYTF; CDR3nt: TGTGCCACCAGTGATTTGCATGGCTACACCTTC
abundance: few; v_gene: TRBV24-1; d_gene: NA; j_gene: TRBJ1-1; CDR3aa: CATSASLNTEAFF; CDR3nt: TGTGCCACCAGTGCCAGTCTGAACACTGAAGCTTTCTTT
abundance: NA; v_gene: TRBV9; d_gene: NA; j_gene: TRBJ2-7; CDR3aa: CASSVSLKTEQYF; CDR3nt: TGTGCCAGCAGCGTATCCTTGAAGACTGAGCAGTACTTC
abundance: few; v_gene: TRBV7-9; d_gene: TRBD1; j_gene: TRBJ1-4; CDR3aa: CASSFGTRGQRNEKLFF; CDR3nt: TGTGCCAGCAGCTTTGGTACGAGGGGGCAGCGTAATGAAAAACTGTTTTTT
abundance: NA; v_gene: TRBV7-9; d_gene: NA; j_gene: TRBJ1-1; CDR3aa: CASAGRIDPYSEAFF; CDR3nt: TGTGCCAGCGCCGGACGAATTGATCCCTACTCTGAAGCTTTCTTT
abundance: few; v_gene: TRBV7-3; d_gene: NA; j_gene: TRBJ2-2; CDR3aa: CASTRGTTGELFF; CDR3nt: TGTGCCAGCACCCGGGGCACCACCGGGGAGCTGTTTTTT
abundance: NA; v_gene: TRBV29-1; d_gene: NA; j_gene: TRBJ2-3; CDR3aa: CSVDSHTDTQYF; CDR3nt: TGCAGCGTTGATTCCCACACAGATACGCAGTATTTT
abundance: few; v_gene: TRBV18; d_gene: NA; j_gene: TRBJ2-5; CDR3aa: CASSPLVTETQYF; CDR3nt: TGTGCCAGCTCACCACTAGTCACAGAGACCCAGTACTTC
abundance: few; v_gene: TRBV5-1; d_gene: TRBD2; j_gene: TRBJ2-3; CDR3aa: CASSWAGADTQYF; CDR3nt: TGCGCCAGCAGCTGGGCGGGAGCAGATACGCAGTATTTT
abundance: NA; v_gene: TRBV3-1; d_gene: NA; j_gene: TRBJ2-2; CDR3aa: CASSPVGGGNGELFF; CDR3nt: TGTGCCAGCAGTCCGGTAGGGGGGGGCAACGGGGAGCTGTTTTTT
abundance: NA; v_gene: TRBV5-1; d_gene: NA; j_gene: TRBJ2-4; CDR3aa: CASSLATGTQNIQYF; CDR3nt: TGCGCCAGCAGCTTGGCAACCGGGACCCAAAACATTCAGTACTTC
abundance: NA; v_gene: TRBV12-3/TRBV12-4; d_gene: TRBD1; j_gene: TRBJ1-1; CDR3aa: CASSVDRDEAFF; CDR3nt: TGTGCCAGCAGCGTCGACAGGGATGAAGCTTTCTTT